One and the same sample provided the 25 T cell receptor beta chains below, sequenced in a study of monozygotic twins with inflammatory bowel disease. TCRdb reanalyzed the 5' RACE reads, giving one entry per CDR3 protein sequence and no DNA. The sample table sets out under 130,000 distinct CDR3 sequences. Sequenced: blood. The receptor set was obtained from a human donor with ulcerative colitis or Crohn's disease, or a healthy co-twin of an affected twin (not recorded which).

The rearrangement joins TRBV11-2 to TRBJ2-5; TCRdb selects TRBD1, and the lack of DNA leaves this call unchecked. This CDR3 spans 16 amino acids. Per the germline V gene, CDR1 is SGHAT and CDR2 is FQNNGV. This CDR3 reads CASSLVWRQGLETQYF.

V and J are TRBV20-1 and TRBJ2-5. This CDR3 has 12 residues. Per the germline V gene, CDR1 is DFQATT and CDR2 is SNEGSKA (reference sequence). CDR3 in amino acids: CSVRLDQETQYF.

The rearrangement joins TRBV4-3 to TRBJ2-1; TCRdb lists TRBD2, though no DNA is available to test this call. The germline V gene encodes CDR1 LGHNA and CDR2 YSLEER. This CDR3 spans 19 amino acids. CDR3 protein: CASSQSILASGRGYNEQFF.

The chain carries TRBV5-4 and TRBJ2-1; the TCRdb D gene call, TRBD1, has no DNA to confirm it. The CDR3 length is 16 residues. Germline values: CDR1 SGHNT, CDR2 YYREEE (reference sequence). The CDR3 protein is CASSLASTGGLDEQFF.

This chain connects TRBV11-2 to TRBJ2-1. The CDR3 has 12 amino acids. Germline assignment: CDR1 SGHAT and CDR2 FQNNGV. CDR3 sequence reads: CASSLQSYRRFF.

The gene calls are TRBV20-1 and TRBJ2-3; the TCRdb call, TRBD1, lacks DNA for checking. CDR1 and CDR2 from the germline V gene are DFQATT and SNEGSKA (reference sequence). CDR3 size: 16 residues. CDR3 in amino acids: CSARSPTAPSTDTQYF.

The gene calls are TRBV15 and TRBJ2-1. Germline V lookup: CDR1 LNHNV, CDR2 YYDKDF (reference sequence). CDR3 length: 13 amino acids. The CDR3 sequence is CATSRDTFSEQFF.

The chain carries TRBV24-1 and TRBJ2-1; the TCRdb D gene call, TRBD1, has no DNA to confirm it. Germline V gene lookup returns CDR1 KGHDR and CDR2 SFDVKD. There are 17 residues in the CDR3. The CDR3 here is CATSDPVRGSHYNEQFF.

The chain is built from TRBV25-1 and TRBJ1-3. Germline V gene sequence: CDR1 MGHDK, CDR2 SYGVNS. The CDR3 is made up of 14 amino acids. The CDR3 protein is CASSTKGYGNTIYF.

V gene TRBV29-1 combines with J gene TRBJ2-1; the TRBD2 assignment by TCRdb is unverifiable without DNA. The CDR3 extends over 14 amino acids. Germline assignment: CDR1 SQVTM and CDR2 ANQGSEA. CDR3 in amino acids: CSAVLAGAYNEQFF.

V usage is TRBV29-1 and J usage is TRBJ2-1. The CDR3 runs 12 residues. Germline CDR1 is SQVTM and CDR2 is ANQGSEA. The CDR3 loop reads CSVEDLETEQFF.

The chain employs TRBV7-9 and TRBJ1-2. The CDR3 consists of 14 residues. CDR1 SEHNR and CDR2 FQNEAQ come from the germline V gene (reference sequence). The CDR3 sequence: CASSLASASYGYTF.

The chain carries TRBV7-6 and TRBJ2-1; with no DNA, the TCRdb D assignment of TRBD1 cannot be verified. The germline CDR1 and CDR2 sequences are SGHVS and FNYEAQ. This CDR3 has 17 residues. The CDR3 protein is CASSLSPGSGAYNEQFF.

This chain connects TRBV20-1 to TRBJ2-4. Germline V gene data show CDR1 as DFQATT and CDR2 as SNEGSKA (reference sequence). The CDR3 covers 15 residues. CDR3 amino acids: CSASDTSEAKNIQYF.

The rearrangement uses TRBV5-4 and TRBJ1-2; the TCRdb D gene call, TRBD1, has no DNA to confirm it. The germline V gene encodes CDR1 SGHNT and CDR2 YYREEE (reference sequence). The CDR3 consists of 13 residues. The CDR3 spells CASTLGGFYGYTF.

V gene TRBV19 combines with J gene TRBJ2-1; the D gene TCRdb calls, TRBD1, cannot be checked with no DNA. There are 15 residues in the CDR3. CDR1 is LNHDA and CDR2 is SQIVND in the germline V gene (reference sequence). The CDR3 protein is CASSVDRGASNEQFF.

CDR3 sequence reads: CASSLVVAEERYEQYF. The chain has TRBV13 and TRBJ2-7. Germline CDR1 reads PRHDT; CDR2 reads FYEKMQ (reference sequence). The CDR3 sequence is 16 residues long.

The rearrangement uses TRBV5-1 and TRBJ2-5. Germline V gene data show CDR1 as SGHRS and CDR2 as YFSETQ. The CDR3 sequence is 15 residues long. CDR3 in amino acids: CASSLGGSVVETQYF.

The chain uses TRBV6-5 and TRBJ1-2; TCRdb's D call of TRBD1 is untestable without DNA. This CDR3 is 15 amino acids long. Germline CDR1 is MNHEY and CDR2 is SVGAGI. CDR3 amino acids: CASRPGGGGAYGYTF.

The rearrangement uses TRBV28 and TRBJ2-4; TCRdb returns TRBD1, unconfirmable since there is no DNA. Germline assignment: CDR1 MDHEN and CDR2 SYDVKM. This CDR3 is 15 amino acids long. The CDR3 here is CASRPPGTLWNIQYF.

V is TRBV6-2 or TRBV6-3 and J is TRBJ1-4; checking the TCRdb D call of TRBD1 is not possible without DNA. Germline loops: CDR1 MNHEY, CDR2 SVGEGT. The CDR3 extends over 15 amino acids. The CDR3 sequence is CASSWGQLIYEKLFF.

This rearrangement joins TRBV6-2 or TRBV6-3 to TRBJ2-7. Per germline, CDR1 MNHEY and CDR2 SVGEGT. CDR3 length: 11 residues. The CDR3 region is CASRQNYEQYF.

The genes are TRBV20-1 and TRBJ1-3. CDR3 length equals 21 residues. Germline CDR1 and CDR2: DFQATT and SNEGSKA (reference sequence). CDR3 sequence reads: CSASVWKGRKLEASSGNTIYF.

CDR3: CASSFPGGAYEQYF. The rearrangement links TRBV28 to TRBJ2-7; with no DNA, the TCRdb D assignment of TRBD2 cannot be verified. CDR3 length: 14 residues. Germline V lookup: CDR1 MDHEN, CDR2 SYDVKM.

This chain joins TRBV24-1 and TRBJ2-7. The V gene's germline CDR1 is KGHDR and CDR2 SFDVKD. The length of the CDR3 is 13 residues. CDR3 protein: CATSDSLSYEQYF.